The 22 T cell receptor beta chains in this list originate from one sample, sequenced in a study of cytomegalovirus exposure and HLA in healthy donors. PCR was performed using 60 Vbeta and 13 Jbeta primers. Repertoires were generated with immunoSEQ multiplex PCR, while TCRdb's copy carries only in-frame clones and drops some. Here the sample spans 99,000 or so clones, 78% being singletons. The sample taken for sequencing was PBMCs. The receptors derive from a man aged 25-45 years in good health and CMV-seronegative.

In nucleotides, the CDR3 is TGTGCCAGTAGTATAAATCCCCCAGGGGGGATGAACACTGAAGCTTTCTTT. Protein: CASSINPPGGMNTEAFF. The chain recombines TRBV19 with TRBJ1-1, with TRBD1 matching over 7 bases. The V segment lost 2 bases and the J segment 0 bases; nucleotides outside the gene matches: 9. The CDR3 consists of 17 residues. Germline V lookup: CDR1 LNHDA, CDR2 SQIVND (reference sequence).

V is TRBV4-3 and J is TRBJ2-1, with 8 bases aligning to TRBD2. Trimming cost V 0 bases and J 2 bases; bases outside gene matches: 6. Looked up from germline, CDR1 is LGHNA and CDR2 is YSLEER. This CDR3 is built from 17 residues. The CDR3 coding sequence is TGCGCCAGCAGCCAAGAGGGGAGCGGGAGTCCCTACAATGAGCAGTTCTTC. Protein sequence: CASSQEGSGSPYNEQFF.

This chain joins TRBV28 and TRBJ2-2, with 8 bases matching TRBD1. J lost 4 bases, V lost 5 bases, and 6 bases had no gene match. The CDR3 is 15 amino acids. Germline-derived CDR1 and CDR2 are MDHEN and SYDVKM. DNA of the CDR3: TGTGCCAGCAGTGGTAGCACAGGGGGCACCGGGGAGCTGTTTTTT. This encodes CASSGSTGGTGELFF.

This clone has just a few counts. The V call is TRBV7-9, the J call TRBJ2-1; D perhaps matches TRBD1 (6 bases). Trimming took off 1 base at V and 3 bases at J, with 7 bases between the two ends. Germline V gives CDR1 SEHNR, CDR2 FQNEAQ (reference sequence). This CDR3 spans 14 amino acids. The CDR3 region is CASSLGQDYNEQFF. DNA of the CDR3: TGTGCCAGCAGCTTAGGACAGGACTACAATGAGCAGTTCTTC.

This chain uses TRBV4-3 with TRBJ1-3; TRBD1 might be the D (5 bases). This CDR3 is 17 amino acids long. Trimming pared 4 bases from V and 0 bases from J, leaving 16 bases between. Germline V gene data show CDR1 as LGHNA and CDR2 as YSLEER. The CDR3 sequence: CASSPQQAVGSGNTIYF. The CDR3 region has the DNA TGCGCCAGCAGCCCTCAACAGGCAGTCGGCTCTGGAAACACCATATATTTT.

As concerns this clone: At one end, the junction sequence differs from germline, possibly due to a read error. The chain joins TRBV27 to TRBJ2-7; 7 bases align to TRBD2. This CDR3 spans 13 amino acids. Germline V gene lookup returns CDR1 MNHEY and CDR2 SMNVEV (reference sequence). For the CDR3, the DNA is TGTGCCGGCAGCGGACTAGGAACCTACGAGCAGTACTTC. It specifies CAGSGLGTYEQYF.

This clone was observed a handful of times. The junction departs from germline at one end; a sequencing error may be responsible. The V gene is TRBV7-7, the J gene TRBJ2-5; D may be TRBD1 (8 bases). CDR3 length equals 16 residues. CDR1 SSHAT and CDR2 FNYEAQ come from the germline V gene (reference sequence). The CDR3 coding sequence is TGTGCTAGCAGCTTAGAGGCCTACAGGGGGGGAGAGACCCAGTACTTC. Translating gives CASSLEAYRGGETQYF.

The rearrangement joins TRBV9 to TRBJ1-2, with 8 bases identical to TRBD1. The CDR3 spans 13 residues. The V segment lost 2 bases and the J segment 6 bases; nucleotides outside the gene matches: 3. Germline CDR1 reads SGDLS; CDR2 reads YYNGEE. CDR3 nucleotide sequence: TGTGCCAGCAGCGTGACAGGGGACCATGGCTACACCTTC. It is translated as CASSVTGDHGYTF.

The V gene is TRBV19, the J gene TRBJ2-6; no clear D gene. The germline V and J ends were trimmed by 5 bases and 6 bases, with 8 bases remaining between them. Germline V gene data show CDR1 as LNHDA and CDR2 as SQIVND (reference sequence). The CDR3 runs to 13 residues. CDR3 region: CASSPRLANVLTF. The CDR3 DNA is TGTGCCAGTAGTCCCCGTCTGGCCAACGTCCTGACTTTC.

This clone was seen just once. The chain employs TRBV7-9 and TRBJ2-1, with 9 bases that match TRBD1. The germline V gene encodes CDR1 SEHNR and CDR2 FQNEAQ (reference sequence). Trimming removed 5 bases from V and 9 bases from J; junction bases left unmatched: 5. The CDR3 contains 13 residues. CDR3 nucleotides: TGTGCCAGCAGCCCAGGGGACAGGGTTGAGCAGTTCTTC. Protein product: CASSPGDRVEQFF. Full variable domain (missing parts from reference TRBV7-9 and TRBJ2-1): DTGVSQNPRHKITKRGQNVTFRCDPISEHNRLYWYRQTLGQGPEFLTYFQNEAQLEKSRLLSDRFSAERPKGSFSTLEIQRTEQGDSAMYLCASSPGDRVEQFFGPGTRLTVL.

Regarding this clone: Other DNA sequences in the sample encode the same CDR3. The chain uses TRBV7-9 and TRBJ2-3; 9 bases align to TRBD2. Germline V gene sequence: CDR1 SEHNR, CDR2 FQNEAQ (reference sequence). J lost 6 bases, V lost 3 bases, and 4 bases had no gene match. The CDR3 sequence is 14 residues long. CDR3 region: CASSFSAGGDTQYF. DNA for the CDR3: TGTGCCAGCAGCTTTTCTGCGGGAGGGGATACGCAGTATTTT.

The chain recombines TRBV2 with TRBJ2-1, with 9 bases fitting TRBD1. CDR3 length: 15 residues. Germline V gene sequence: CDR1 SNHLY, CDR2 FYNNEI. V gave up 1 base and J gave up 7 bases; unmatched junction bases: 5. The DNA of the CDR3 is TGTGCCAGCAGTGAAGTGGGACAGGGAAGGAATGAGCAGTTCTTC. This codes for CASSEVGQGRNEQFF.

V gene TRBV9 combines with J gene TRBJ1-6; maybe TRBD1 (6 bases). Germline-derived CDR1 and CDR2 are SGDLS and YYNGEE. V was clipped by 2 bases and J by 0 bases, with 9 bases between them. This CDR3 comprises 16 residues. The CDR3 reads CASSVQDSSYNSPLHF. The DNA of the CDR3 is TGTGCCAGCAGCGTCCAGGACAGCTCCTATAATTCACCCCTCCACTTT.

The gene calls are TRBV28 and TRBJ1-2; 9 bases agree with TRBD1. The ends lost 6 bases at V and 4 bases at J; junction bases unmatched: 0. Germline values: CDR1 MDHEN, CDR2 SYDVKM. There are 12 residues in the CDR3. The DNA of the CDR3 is TGTGCCAGCAGACAGGGGGCCTATGGCTACACCTTC. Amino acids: CASRQGAYGYTF.

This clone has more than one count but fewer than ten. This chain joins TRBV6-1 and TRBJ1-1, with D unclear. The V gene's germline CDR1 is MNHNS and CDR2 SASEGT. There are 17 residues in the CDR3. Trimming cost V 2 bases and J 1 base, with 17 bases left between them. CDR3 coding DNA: TGTGCCAGCAGTGAATATCACGGGTATATGGGGAACACTGAAGCTTTCTTT. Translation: CASSEYHGYMGNTEAFF.

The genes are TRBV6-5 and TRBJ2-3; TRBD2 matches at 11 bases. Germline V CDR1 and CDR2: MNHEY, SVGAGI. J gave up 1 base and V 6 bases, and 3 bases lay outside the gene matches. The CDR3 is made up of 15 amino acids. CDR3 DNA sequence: TGTGCCAGCAGAGGGGGACTAGCGGGCACAGATACGCAGTATTTT. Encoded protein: CASRGGLAGTDTQYF.

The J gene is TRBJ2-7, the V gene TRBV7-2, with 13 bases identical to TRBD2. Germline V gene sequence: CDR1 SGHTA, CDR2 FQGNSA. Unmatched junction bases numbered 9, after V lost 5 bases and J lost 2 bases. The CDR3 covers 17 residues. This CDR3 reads CASSTRWTSGGTYEQYF. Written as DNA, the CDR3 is TGTGCCAGCAGCACTCGATGGACTAGCGGGGGAACCTACGAGCAGTACTTC.

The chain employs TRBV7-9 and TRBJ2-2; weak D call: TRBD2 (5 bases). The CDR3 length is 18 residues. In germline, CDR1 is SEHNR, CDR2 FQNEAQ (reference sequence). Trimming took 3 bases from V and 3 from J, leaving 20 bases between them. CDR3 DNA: TGTGCCAGCAGCTTCGTCCCGACGGGGTTACCCTACACCGGGGAGCTGTTTTTT. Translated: CASSFVPTGLPYTGELFF.

The CDR3 DNA reads TGCGCCAGCAGCCAGCAAACTAGCGCCGATGAGCAGTTCTTC. It specifies CASSQQTSADEQFF. The chain combines TRBV4-1 with TRBJ2-1; TRBD2 matches 7 bases. V shed 3 bases, J shed 8 bases, and the junction held 7 bases outside the gene matches. CDR1 is MGHRA and CDR2 is YSYEKL in the germline V gene. The CDR3 extends over 14 amino acids.

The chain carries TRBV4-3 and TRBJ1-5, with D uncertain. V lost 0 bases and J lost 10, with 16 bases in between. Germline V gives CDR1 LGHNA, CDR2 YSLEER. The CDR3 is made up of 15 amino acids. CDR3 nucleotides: TGCGCCAGCAGCCAAGATCCGCAGGCCCCAGGACCCCAGCATTTT. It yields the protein CASSQDPQAPGPQHF.

The CDR3 DNA is TGTGCCAGCAGCTTGGGACAGGGCTTGAACACTGAAGCTTTCTTT. Its translation: CASSLGQGLNTEAFF. The gene calls are TRBV5-5 and TRBJ1-1, with 7 bases that match TRBD1. V lost 0 bases to trimming and J lost 0 bases; unmatched junction nucleotides: 2. The CDR3 loop spans 15 amino acids. From germline, CDR1 is SGHKS and CDR2 YYEKEE (reference sequence).

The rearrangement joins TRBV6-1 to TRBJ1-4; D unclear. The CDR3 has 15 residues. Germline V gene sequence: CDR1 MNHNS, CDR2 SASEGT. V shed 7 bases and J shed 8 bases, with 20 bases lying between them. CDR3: CASILTRAAREKLFF. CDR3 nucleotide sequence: TGTGCCAGCATCCTTACGCGGGCCGCAAGGGAAAAACTGTTTTTT.